These 10 T cell receptor beta chains originate from one sample sequenced in a study of cytomegalovirus exposure and HLA in healthy donors (dated by TCRdb to the late 2010s). The protocol used for the library was the immunoSEQ multiplex PCR assay. For the multiplex PCR, a mixture combining 60 forward primers for TCR Vbeta segments and 13 reverse primers for TCR Jbeta segments was used. As stored in TCRdb, this immuneACCESS dataset retains in-frame rearrangements with V and J assigned. A fraction of the clones does not appear; measured against another copy, unresolved V genes explain less than half of the discrepancy, and the remainder lacks a known reason. The sample has more than 110,000 clones on record, approximately 80% of them singletons. About 1.4% of the sample is taken by the ten largest. Sample: PBMCs. These receptors all come from a young man in good health and CMV-seropositive.

The V and J genes are TRBV6-1 and TRBJ1-5; D is uncertain. This CDR3 is 13 amino acids long. Germline lookup yields CDR1 MNHNS and CDR2 SASEGT. V shed 7 bases and J shed 6 bases, with 13 bases lying between them. The CDR3 loop is CASTRHGSQPQHF. CDR3 nucleotides: TGTGCCAGCACCCGACATGGTAGTCAGCCCCAGCATTTT.

This CDR3 reads CASSQPSHRSPLHF. In nucleotides, the CDR3 is TGTGCCAGCAGCCAACCCTCACACCGTTCACCCCTCCACTTT. This chain uses TRBV14 with TRBJ1-6, with no clear D. Trimming stripped 2 bases from V and 9 bases from J, with 11 bases between. The CDR3 is 14 residues long. Germline V gene data show CDR1 as SGHDN and CDR2 as FVKESK.

This clone was found a few times. The chain is built from TRBV28 and TRBJ1-4, with D unresolved. V was shortened by 10 bases and J by 0 bases, with 15 bases between the two germline ends. Germline values: CDR1 MDHEN, CDR2 SYDVKM. The CDR3 has 15 amino acids. CDR3: CATREGGATNEKLFF. The CDR3 nucleotides read TGTGCCACGAGAGAGGGCGGTGCAACTAATGAAAAACTGTTTTTT. Together with reference TRBV28 and TRBJ1-4, the CDR3 gives the full variable domain: DVKVTQSSRYLVKRTGEKVFLECVQDMDHENMFWYRQDPGLGLRLIYFSYDVKMKEKGDIPEGYSVSREKKERFSLILESASTNQTSMYLCATREGGATNEKLFFGSGTQLSVL.

The chain carries TRBV15 and TRBJ1-2; D possibly corresponds to TRBD1 (6 bases). V lost 1 base and J 7 bases, leaving 10 bases between the germline ends. This CDR3 region has 13 residues. The germline CDR1 and CDR2 sequences are LNHNV and YYDKDF (reference sequence). The CDR3 DNA reads TGTGCCACCAGCAGAGGACAGGAACGTGGCTACACCTTC. As protein: CATSRGQERGYTF.

The rearrangement joins TRBV4-1 to TRBJ2-2; D possibly corresponds to TRBD1 (6 bases). Between the trimmed V and J ends, which lost 4 bases and 5 bases, there was a span of 20 bases. The V gene's germline CDR1 is MGHRA and CDR2 YSYEKL. The CDR3 has 17 residues. The CDR3 DNA is TGCGCCAGCAGCCCTTCTCTCAGGGGAGTAGGGACCGGGGAGCTGTTTTTT. Translation: CASSPSLRGVGTGELFF.

This sequence joins TRBV10-1 and TRBJ2-3, with 10 bases fitting TRBD2. The CDR3 contains 17 residues. The V gene end was trimmed by 4 bases and the J gene end by 2 bases; junction bases not matched to a gene: 9. Germline CDR1 and CDR2: WNHNN and SYGVQD (reference sequence). In nucleotides, the CDR3 is TGCGCCAGCAGTGGAAGTAGCGGGGGGAAATCCACAGATACGCAGTATTTT. Translation: CASSGSSGGKSTDTQYF.

This rearrangement joins TRBV14 to TRBJ2-7; TRBD1 aligns across 11 bases. V dropped 0 bases and J dropped 5; count of bases not matched to a gene: 9. The CDR3 is 17 residues long. Germline V gene data show CDR1 as SGHDN and CDR2 as FVKESK. CDR3 sequence: CASSQDSYGQGAHEQYF. CDR3 in DNA: TGTGCCAGCAGCCAAGATTCGTATGGACAGGGGGCACACGAGCAGTACTTC.

V usage is TRBV9 and J usage is TRBJ2-7; D gene ambiguous. From germline, CDR1 is SGDLS and CDR2 YYNGEE. With 0 bases removed from V and 2 bases from J, the gap between germline ends came to 9 bases. The CDR3 loop spans 14 amino acids. The CDR3 loop reads CASSVAPEPYEQYF. The CDR3, as DNA: TGTGCCAGCAGCGTAGCCCCAGAACCCTACGAGCAGTACTTC.

CDR3 coding DNA: TGTGCCAGCAGGCCCGGGAGCACAGATACGCAGTATTTT. Translating gives CASRPGSTDTQYF. The V and J genes are TRBV6-5 and TRBJ2-3; D gene uncertain. V lost 6 bases and J 0 bases, leaving 7 bases between the germline ends. This CDR3 is built from 13 residues. Germline V gives CDR1 MNHEY, CDR2 SVGAGI.

The chain couples TRBV7-6 to TRBJ2-5; no firm D call. Germline V gene sequence: CDR1 SGHVS, CDR2 FNYEAQ. V was clipped by 6 bases and J by 2 bases, with 13 bases between them. The CDR3 has 14 residues. This chain's CDR3 is CASSGPGYQETQYF. The CDR3 bases are TGTGCCAGCAGTGGCCCCGGGTATCAAGAGACCCAGTACTTC.